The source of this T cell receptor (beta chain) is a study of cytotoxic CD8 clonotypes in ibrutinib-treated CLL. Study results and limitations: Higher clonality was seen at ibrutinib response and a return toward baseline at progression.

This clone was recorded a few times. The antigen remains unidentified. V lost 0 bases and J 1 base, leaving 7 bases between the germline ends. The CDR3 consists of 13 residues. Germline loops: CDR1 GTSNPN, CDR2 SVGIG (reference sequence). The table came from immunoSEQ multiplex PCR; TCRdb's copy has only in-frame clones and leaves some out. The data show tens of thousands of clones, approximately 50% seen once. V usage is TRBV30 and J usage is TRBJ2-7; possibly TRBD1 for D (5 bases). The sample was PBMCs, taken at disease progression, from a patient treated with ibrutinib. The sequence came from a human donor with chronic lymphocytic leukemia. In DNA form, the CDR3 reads TGTGCCTGGAGTGTTTCAGGGTCCTACGAGCAGTACTTC. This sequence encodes CAWSVSGSYEQYF.